This T cell receptor (beta chain) was sequenced during a study of identical twins. Study-wide results and limits: Twins showed weaker excess sharing in their beta out-of-frame sequences.

TCRdb re-analysed the 5' RACE reads in MiXCR, keeping a single row per CDR3 protein. This sample has around 510,000 distinct CDR3 sequences, with over 11% found just once. There are a few counts of this clonotype. As yet, its antigen is unknown. This same sample was also part of a study on yellow fever vaccine responses in identical twins.

The sequence was collected from a woman between 18 and 30 years old in good health. The specimen was CD4+ T cells sorted from blood.

The CDR3 is CASSYYGTKEQFF. The CDR3 region has the DNA TGTGCCAGCAGTTACTATGGGACAAAAGAGCAGTTCTTC. The gene calls are TRBV6-5 and TRBJ2-1, with D possibly TRBD1 on 6 matching bases. The germline CDR1 and CDR2 sequences are MNHEY and SVGAGI. V was clipped by 1 base and J by 10 bases, with 11 bases between them. There are 13 residues in the CDR3.